This is a list of T cell receptor beta chains from one sample in a study of Graves' ophthalmopathy and Graves' hyperthyroidism. Each CDR3 protein is one row after TCRdb ran MiXCR on the multiplex PCR reads. Among approximately 540,000 distinct CDR3 sequences listed, about two fifths were seen once. Sequencing used peripheral blood or thyroid tissue (not recorded which). The receptors stem from an adult man with Graves' hyperthyroidism. The CDR3 runs from the conserved cysteine through the conserved F or W. The D gene is left open where the match is weak. Where a row states a size, it is once, few, many or the class of an expanded clone; other rows omit it.

CSGGTGLNSPLHF TGCAGCGGAGGGACAGGCTTAAATTCACCCCTCCACTTT TRBJ1-6 TRBV29-1 TRBD1 NA
CSVRRLAGVIDTQYF TGCAGCGTTCGTAGACTAGCGGGGGTGATAGATACGCAGTATTTT TRBJ2-3 TRBV29-1 TRBD2 NA
CASSRRTGKNPLRF TGTGCCAGCAGCCGCCGGACAGGGAAGAATCCACTTCGCTTT TRBJ1-4 TRBV6-5 TRBD1 many
CASSLTSGGRTYEQYF TGTGCCAGCAGCCTGACTAGCGGGGGTAGGACCTACGAGCAGTACTTC TRBJ2-7 TRBV5-4 TRBD2 once
CASSYLTQGEAFF TGTGCCAGCAGTTACTTGACCCAGGGTGAAGCTTTCTTT TRBJ1-1 TRBV6-5 NA NA
CASSIGQGIQPQHF TGTGCCAGTAGTATAGGTCAGGGGATTCAGCCCCAGCATTTT TRBJ1-5 TRBV19 NA few
CAISRGSKNTGELFF TGTGCCATCTCCAGGGGGAGCAAGAACACCGGGGAGCTGTTTTTT TRBJ2-2 TRBV12-3/TRBV12-4 TRBD1 many
CASSQYGLAGRPGETQYF TGTGCCAGCAGCCAATACGGACTAGCCGGGAGGCCTGGGGAGACCCAGTACTTC TRBJ2-5 TRBV11-1 TRBD2 NA
CASSLGASDRYYGYTF TGTGCCAGCAGCTTAGGGGCGTCAGACCGTTACTATGGCTACACCTTC TRBJ1-2 TRBV7-9 NA many
CASQTDTSPLHF TGTGCTAGCCAAACTGACACCTCACCCCTCCACTTT TRBJ1-6 TRBV12-5 NA many
CASSWGTAYEQYF TGTGCCAGCAGCTGGGGGACGGCGTACGAGCAGTACTTC TRBJ2-7 TRBV7-9 NA many